This T cell receptor beta chain was obtained from a study of cytomegalovirus exposure and HLA in healthy donors. About the study: An earlier analysis identified under 130 million unique TCR beta sequences in 170 million or so T cells. Unique TCRs from HLA-typed donors, 70 million to 100 million of them, were held in an early data release. Study-level points and caveats: TCR association rates varied by HLA locus in a later analysis, with DRB1 highest and HLA-C lowest.

The PCR used 60 Vbeta and 13 Jbeta primers. Sequencing used immunoSEQ multiplex PCR; TCRdb keeps in-frame clones, though not all of them. The sample has 150,000 to 200,000 clones; roughly 85% are singletons. In the case of this clone: Its target is unknown.

Sequencing used PBMCs. The clonotype was recovered from a man aged 30 to 39 in good health and CMV-seropositive.

CDR3: CASSLLRSRLNTEAFF. The CDR3 DNA follows: TGTGCCAGCAGCTTATTACGGTCCAGGCTTAACACTGAAGCTTTCTTT. The chain combines TRBV7-2 with TRBJ1-1; D unresolved. The ends were cut back, 2 bases at V and 2 bases at J, with 15 bases in the middle. CDR1 SGHTA and CDR2 FQGNSA come from the germline V gene. The CDR3 consists of 16 residues.